This TCR beta chain was retrieved from a study of blood T cell repertoires in COVID-19. Whole-study context: The analysed material was cDNA or gDNA that came from T cells, B-cell-depleted T cells, or PBMCs.

The V end lost 7 bases, the J end lost 1 base, and 7 bases lay between the germline ends. Germline V lookup: CDR1 MNHNY, CDR2 SVGAGI (reference sequence). The CDR3 has 12 amino acids. In the authors' workflow: Reference gene primer amplification yielded estimated nucleated cell counts. Sequencing used immunoSEQ multiplex PCR; TCRdb keeps in-frame clones, though not all of them. V, J and clone size are those of that table, while D and trimming were read from the DNA. The sample lists 360,000 or so clones, around 90% seen once, with roughly 6.8% in the top ten. The sample was peripheral blood. V and J are TRBV6-6 and TRBJ2-5, with a tentative D call TRBD2 (5 bases). The sequence was obtained from a young man with active or convalescent COVID-19. This CDR3 is CASIGLQETQYF. CDR3 sequence (DNA): TGTGCCAGCATAGGACTCCAAGAGACCCAGTACTTC.